The rows below give T cell receptor beta chains drawn from one sample of a study of shared clonotypes between healthy human individuals. TCRdb's table, derived via immunoSEQ multiplex PCR, lists solely in-frame clones and lacks some. Of under 600,000 clones in the sample, 75% to 80% were seen once. Sequencing was carried out using PBMCs. These receptors originate from a woman aged 40 to 50 in good health. Some clones in this sample may be carry-over from other donors' samples. Each CDR3 is given with its conserved first and last residue. The D gene is left open where the match is weak. Size values are once, few and many counts, or a class for expanded clones, and some rows have none.

V: TRBV5-1
D: -
size: -
J: TRBJ2-2
CDR3: CASSLILAGTGELFF
DNA: TGCGCCAGCAGTTTGATACTAGCTGGCACCGGGGAGCTGTTTTTT

V: TRBV28
D: -
size: -
J: TRBJ2-7
CDR3: CASSLGNSPPEQYF
DNA: TGTGCCAGCAGCCTGGGGAACTCTCCTCCCGAGCAGTACTTC

V: TRBV5-1
D: TRBD1
size: -
J: TRBJ2-1
CDR3: CASSLVGRGLDEQFF
DNA: TGCGCCAGCAGCTTGGTCGGCAGGGGGCTGGATGAGCAGTTCTTC

V: TRBV15
D: -
size: -
J: TRBJ2-3
CDR3: CATSRDGAFSPTDTQYF
DNA: TGTGCCACCAGCAGAGATGGAGCCTTTTCCCCGACAGATACGCAGTATTTT

V: TRBV27
D: -
size: -
J: TRBJ2-3
CDR3: CASSFGSRDTQYF
DNA: TGTGCCAGCAGTTTTGGCAGTCGGGATACGCAGTATTTT

V: TRBV4-2
D: TRBD2
size: -
J: TRBJ2-7
CDR3: CASSPGVAGGHEQYF
DNA: TGTGCCAGCAGCCCAGGGGTAGCGGGAGGCCACGAGCAGTACTTC

V: TRBV28
D: -
size: -
J: TRBJ2-7
CDR3: CASSSPTTGDRYEQYF
DNA: TGTGCCAGCAGTTCCCCCACGACCGGAGATCGGTACGAGCAGTACTTC

V: TRBV30
D: -
size: -
J: TRBJ1-2
CDR3: CAWNREGGDGYTF
DNA: TGTGCCTGGAACCGGGAAGGGGGAGACGGCTACACCTTC

V: TRBV29-1
D: TRBD2
size: once
J: TRBJ2-3
CDR3: CSVRFAGGEGSTDTQYF
DNA: TGCAGCGTTCGATTCGCGGGAGGAGAGGGGAGCACAGATACGCAGTATTTT

V: TRBV11-1
D: -
size: few
J: TRBJ2-5
CDR3: CASSFTGSETQYF
DNA: TGTGCCAGCAGCTTTACAGGGAGCGAGACCCAGTACTTC

V: TRBV28
D: -
size: -
J: TRBJ1-4
CDR3: CASATEAPTNEKLFF
DNA: TGTGCCAGCGCCACGGAGGCCCCAACTAATGAAAAACTGTTTTTT

V: TRBV7-9
D: TRBD2
size: -
J: TRBJ2-3
CDR3: CASSQAPGLAGTDTQYF
DNA: TGTGCCAGCAGCCAGGCACCGGGACTAGCGGGCACAGATACGCAGTATTTT

V: TRBV5-8
D: TRBD1
size: once
J: TRBJ2-7
CDR3: CASSPRTGSYEQYF
DNA: TGTGCCAGCAGCCCACGGACAGGGTCCTACGAGCAGTACTTC

V: TRBV6-6
D: TRBD1
size: -
J: TRBJ1-5
CDR3: CASSYLGTGNQPQHF
DNA: TGTGCCAGCAGTTACTTGGGGACAGGGAATCAGCCCCAGCATTTT

V: TRBV4-2
D: -
size: -
J: TRBJ1-3
CDR3: CASSQVSASGNTIYF
DNA: TGTGCCAGCAGCCAAGTCTCAGCCTCTGGAAACACCATATATTTT

V: TRBV6-5
D: TRBD1
size: -
J: TRBJ2-7
CDR3: CASTTGTYEQYF
DNA: TGTGCCAGTACGACAGGGACCTACGAGCAGTACTTC

V: TRBV25-1
D: TRBD1
size: -
J: TRBJ2-4
CDR3: CASNTGGQNIQYF
DNA: TGTGCCAGCAATACAGGGGGCCAAAACATTCAGTACTTC

V: TRBV5-4
D: TRBD1
size: -
J: TRBJ1-2
CDR3: CASSGQGDGYTF
DNA: TGTGCCAGCAGTGGACAGGGGGATGGCTACACCTTC

V: TRBV7-6
D: -
size: -
J: TRBJ2-1
CDR3: CASSKWDGSSYNEQFF
DNA: TGTGCCAGCAGCAAATGGGACGGGAGCTCCTACAATGAGCAGTTCTTC

V: TRBV30
D: -
size: -
J: TRBJ1-4
CDR3: CAWSLGNEKLFF
DNA: TGTGCCTGGAGTCTTGGTAATGAAAAACTGTTTTTT

V: TRBV9
D: TRBD2
size: -
J: TRBJ2-5
CDR3: CASSVASGKETQYF
DNA: TGTGCCAGCAGCGTAGCTAGCGGAAAAGAGACCCAGTACTTC

V: TRBV5-1
D: -
size: -
J: TRBJ2-1
CDR3: CASSLVRNEQFF
DNA: TGCGCCAGCAGCTTGGTCCGGAATGAGCAGTTCTTC

V: TRBV5-4
D: TRBD1
size: -
J: TRBJ2-7
CDR3: CASSSGQGVDEQYF
DNA: TGTGCCAGCAGCTCCGGACAGGGGGTGGACGAGCAGTACTTC

V: TRBV7-7
D: -
size: -
J: TRBJ2-3
CDR3: CASSEGDTQYF
DNA: TGTGCCAGCAGCGAGGGTGATACGCAGTATTTT

V: TRBV7-3
D: -
size: -
J: TRBJ2-1
CDR3: CASSLSTGSNEQFF
DNA: TGTGCCAGCAGCTTATCAACTGGATCTAATGAGCAGTTCTTC

V: TRBV28
D: -
size: -
J: TRBJ2-7
CDR3: CASSFANGYEQYF
DNA: TGTGCCAGCAGTTTTGCGAATGGATACGAGCAGTACTTC

V: TRBV30
D: -
size: -
J: TRBJ1-5
CDR3: CAWSGGGGFYQPQHF
DNA: TGTGCCTGGAGTGGAGGCGGCGGATTTTATCAGCCCCAGCATTTT

V: TRBV28
D: TRBD1
size: -
J: TRBJ1-2
CDR3: CASSFIQGVGAGGYTF
DNA: TGTGCCAGCAGTTTTATCCAGGGGGTGGGGGCAGGTGGCTACACCTTC

V: TRBV28
D: TRBD2
size: few
J: TRBJ2-7
CDR3: CASSSTSGSKESMTYEQYF
DNA: TGTGCCAGCAGTTCAACTAGCGGGAGTAAGGAGAGTATGACCTACGAGCAGTACTTC

V: TRBV27
D: -
size: -
J: TRBJ2-7
CDR3: CASSRTISVLAYEQYF
DNA: TGTGCCAGCAGTCGTACTATCTCGGTGTTGGCCTACGAGCAGTACTTC

V: TRBV19
D: TRBD2
size: -
J: TRBJ2-3
CDR3: CASSPLAGSVTDTQYF
DNA: TGTGCCAGTAGTCCGCTAGCGGGGAGTGTGACAGATACGCAGTATTTT

V: TRBV7-3
D: -
size: -
J: TRBJ1-1
CDR3: CASSFDGSTEAFF
DNA: TGTGCCAGCAGCTTCGACGGAAGCACTGAAGCTTTCTTT

V: TRBV7-6
D: TRBD1
size: few
J: TRBJ1-4
CDR3: CASSLVPQGAGEKLFF
DNA: TGTGCCAGCAGCTTAGTCCCACAGGGGGCGGGAGAAAAACTGTTTTTT

V: TRBV5-1
D: -
size: once
J: TRBJ1-1
CDR3: CASSRWGEAFF
DNA: TGCGCCAGCAGCCGCTGGGGTGAAGCTTTCTTT

V: TRBV30
D: -
size: -
J: TRBJ2-7
CDR3: CAWSADSYEQYF
DNA: TGTGCCTGGAGCGCCGACAGCTACGAGCAGTACTTC

V: TRBV29-1
D: TRBD1
size: once
J: TRBJ1-1
CDR3: CSVERQGEEAFF
DNA: TGCAGCGTTGAAAGACAGGGGGAGGAAGCTTTCTTC

V: TRBV11-2
D: -
size: once
J: TRBJ2-2
CDR3: CASSLVNWSGELFF
DNA: TGTGCCAGCAGCTTAGTAAATTGGTCCGGGGAGCTGTTTTTT

V: TRBV11-2
D: -
size: -
J: TRBJ2-1
CDR3: CASSLGHSNEQFF
DNA: TGTGCCAGCAGCTTGGGACATTCCAATGAGCAGTTCTTC

V: TRBV4-2
D: -
size: -
J: TRBJ2-7
CDR3: CASSYLRTQSYEQYF
DNA: TGTGCCAGCAGCTACCTGAGGACTCAGTCCTACGAGCAGTACTTC

V: TRBV7-8
D: TRBD2
size: -
J: TRBJ2-1
CDR3: CAGPQGGRADEQFF
DNA: TGTGCCGGGCCCCAAGGCGGGAGGGCCGATGAGCAGTTCTTC

V: TRBV5-1
D: TRBD1
size: -
J: TRBJ2-1
CDR3: CASSLRTGLSSYNEQFF
DNA: TGCGCCAGCAGCTTGAGGACAGGCTTGAGCTCCTACAATGAGCAGTTCTTC

V: TRBV10-1
D: -
size: -
J: TRBJ2-7
CDR3: CASRSLHEQYF
DNA: TGCGCCAGCAGAAGTCTGCACGAGCAGTACTTC

V: TRBV4-2
D: TRBD1
size: -
J: TRBJ2-7
CDR3: CASSQDGQGAFYEQYF
DNA: TGTGCCAGCAGCCAAGATGGACAGGGGGCGTTCTACGAGCAGTACTTC

V: TRBV11-2
D: TRBD2
size: few
J: TRBJ2-1
CDR3: CASSPGGLGHNEQFF
DNA: TGTGCCAGCAGCCCGGGGGGACTAGGACACAATGAGCAGTTCTTC

V: TRBV2
D: TRBD2
size: -
J: TRBJ2-3
CDR3: CASGRGRSDTQYF
DNA: TGTGCCAGCGGCCGCGGGAGATCCGATACGCAGTATTTT

V: TRBV15
D: -
size: -
J: TRBJ2-7
CDR3: CATSERVTTYEQYF
DNA: TGTGCCACCAGCGAGCGGGTGACAACCTACGAGCAGTACTTC

V: TRBV28
D: TRBD1
size: -
J: TRBJ2-1
CDR3: CASQRLGQGILYEQFF
DNA: TGTGCCAGCCAAAGGTTGGGACAGGGAATATTATATGAGCAGTTCTTC

V: TRBV11-3
D: TRBD2
size: -
J: TRBJ2-3
CDR3: CASSFGGNDGTDTQYF
DNA: TGTGCCAGCAGCTTCGGGGGGAACGACGGCACAGATACGCAGTATTTT

V: TRBV29-1
D: TRBD2
size: -
J: TRBJ2-7
CDR3: CSVVGLAGGFSYEQYF
DNA: TGCAGCGTTGTGGGACTAGCGGGAGGTTTCTCCTACGAGCAGTACTTC

V: TRBV6-6
D: -
size: -
J: TRBJ1-5
CDR3: CASSYPKGNQPQHF
DNA: TGTGCCAGCAGTTACCCAAAAGGGAATCAGCCCCAGCATTTT

V: TRBV5-1
D: TRBD1
size: -
J: TRBJ1-3
CDR3: CASSTGQALSGNTIYF
DNA: TGCGCCAGCAGCACCGGACAGGCTCTCTCTGGAAACACCATATATTTT

V: TRBV5-1
D: TRBD2
size: -
J: TRBJ2-3
CDR3: CASSLPSGSSTDTQYF
DNA: TGCGCCAGCAGCTTGCCTAGCGGGTCTAGCACAGATACGCAGTATTTT

V: TRBV5-6
D: -
size: many
J: TRBJ1-3
CDR3: CASSLGVPTGNTIYF
DNA: TGTGCCAGCAGCTTGGGGGTCCCAACGGGAAACACCATATATTTT

V: TRBV7-2
D: -
size: few
J: TRBJ1-1
CDR3: CASSLFGNTEAFF
DNA: TGTGCCAGCAGCCTATTTGGGAACACTGAAGCTTTCTTT

V: TRBV10-3
D: -
size: -
J: TRBJ2-7
CDR3: CATAEWDPYEQYF
DNA: TGTGCCACGGCAGAGTGGGACCCCTACGAGCAGTACTTC

V: TRBV5-1
D: -
size: -
J: TRBJ2-1
CDR3: CASSVASSYNEQFF
DNA: TGCGCCAGCAGCGTAGCAAGCTCCTACAATGAGCAGTTCTTC

V: TRBV7-8
D: -
size: -
J: TRBJ1-3
CDR3: CASTPGGLAGNTIYF
DNA: TGTGCCAGCACCCCCGGAGGGCTCGCTGGAAACACCATATATTTT

V: TRBV4-1
D: TRBD1
size: -
J: TRBJ1-2
CDR3: CASSQDPGGTGLYGYTF
DNA: TGCGCCAGCAGCCAAGACCCCGGTGGGACAGGCCTCTATGGCTACACCTTC

V: TRBV5-6
D: TRBD1
size: -
J: TRBJ2-6
CDR3: CASSPAGQVGTSGANVLTF
DNA: TGTGCCAGCAGCCCCGCCGGACAGGTCGGGACCTCTGGGGCCAACGTCCTGACTTTC